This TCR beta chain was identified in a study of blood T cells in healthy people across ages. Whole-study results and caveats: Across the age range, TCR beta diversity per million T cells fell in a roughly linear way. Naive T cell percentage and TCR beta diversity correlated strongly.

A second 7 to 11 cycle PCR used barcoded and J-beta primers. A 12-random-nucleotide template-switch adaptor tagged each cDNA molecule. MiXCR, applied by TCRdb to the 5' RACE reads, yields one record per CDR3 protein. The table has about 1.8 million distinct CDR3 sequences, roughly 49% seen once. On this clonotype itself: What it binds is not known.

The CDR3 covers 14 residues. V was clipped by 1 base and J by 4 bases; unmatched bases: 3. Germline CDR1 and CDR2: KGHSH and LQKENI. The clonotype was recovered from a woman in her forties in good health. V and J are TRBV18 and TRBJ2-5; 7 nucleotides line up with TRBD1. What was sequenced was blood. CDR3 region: CASSPLEGAETQYF. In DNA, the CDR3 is TGTGCCAGCTCACCACTTGAGGGGGCAGAGACCCAGTACTTC.